This T cell receptor (beta chain) originates from a study of blood T cell repertoires in COVID-19 (dated by TCRdb to 2020 to 2021). With regard to the full study: Samples covering the acute and convalescent phases of COVID-19 were provided by collaborators in the United States, Italy and Spain. The material from the prospective study consisted of cDNA or gDNA derived from T cells, B-cell-depleted T cells, or PBMCs. A de-identified subject ID, COVID-19 status, age in years and sex were almost always included in the sample metadata. The samples were drawn from the first 160 participants of the ongoing ImmuneRACE study and from under 1,500 subjects provided by 6 global collaborators. HLA class I and class II types, where available, came from metadata supplied by the sample provider rather than from assay-based typing. A freely available public database, intended as a resource for researchers studying the immune response to SARS-CoV-2, is where the repertoires were released. Deeply sampled blood TCRbeta repertoires from subjects exposed to, actively infected with, or recovered from COVID-19 were included in the dataset. The study at large found these results: Clinical and demographic metadata were provided uncurated, with the amount varying by source and participant.

Based on the germline V gene, the CDR1 and CDR2 sequences are MNHEY and SVGAGI. V loses 2 bases, J loses 9 bases, and the germline ends lie 11 bases apart. Spanning cysteine to phenylalanine, the CDR3 consists of 14 amino acids. CDR3 DNA is the only sequence kept; it has 42 bases, read in frame from the first base. TCRbeta CDR3 regions were amplified from genomic DNA using the immunoSEQ Assay, a bias-controlled multiplex PCR. In the authors' own workflow: The number of nucleated cells in each sample was estimated from the amplification of reference gene primers within the assay. To quantify the absolute abundance of each unique TCRbeta CDR3 rearrangement, sequence reads were collapsed and filtered. For each sample, productive Simpson clonality was calculated as the square root of Simpson's diversity index over productive rearrangements. TCRdb stores this immuneACCESS table with in-frame sequences only. Part of the clones is absent; in the studies checked, under half of the shortfall reflects unresolved V genes, and no reason is known for the rest. The D gene and trimming were derived from the DNA, and the V and J assignments and clone size from that table. Across this sample there are roughly 380,000 clones, with over 75% seen only once. Clones ranked in the top ten supply under 1.5% of the sample.

As to this clone: Its antigen is currently not known. No qualities accompany the bases; no much larger clone lies one base away.

Participants in the prospective study were enrolled through a virtual design, were aged about 18 to 90 years, and lived in 24 United States geographic areas. In the prospective study, cohorts were assigned on the basis of participant-reported clinical history obtained from a screening survey and a study questionnaire. For ImmuneRACE Cohort 3, a participant was defined as recovered based on two consecutive negative NP/OP PCR tests, clearance by a healthcare professional, or resolution of symptoms. Each participant in the prospective study had whole blood, serum and a nasopharyngeal or oropharyngeal swab collected by mobile phlebotomists. Prospective study participants could optionally give additional blood draws and questionnaires over an approximately 2-month period. Before DNA extraction, blood samples from the prospective study were shipped at room temperature or frozen.

The sample consisted of PBMCs or T cells enriched from blood (not recorded which). This TCR was sampled from a man aged 25 to 45 who had recovered from COVID-19. The rearranged segments are TRBV6-5 and TRBJ1-6, and TRBD1 may be the D gene, going by 6 matching bases. The CDR3 region has the sequence CASSYGLGASPLHF. At the DNA level, the sequence is TGTGCCAGCAGTTACGGCTTGGGGGCTTCACCCCTCCACTTT.